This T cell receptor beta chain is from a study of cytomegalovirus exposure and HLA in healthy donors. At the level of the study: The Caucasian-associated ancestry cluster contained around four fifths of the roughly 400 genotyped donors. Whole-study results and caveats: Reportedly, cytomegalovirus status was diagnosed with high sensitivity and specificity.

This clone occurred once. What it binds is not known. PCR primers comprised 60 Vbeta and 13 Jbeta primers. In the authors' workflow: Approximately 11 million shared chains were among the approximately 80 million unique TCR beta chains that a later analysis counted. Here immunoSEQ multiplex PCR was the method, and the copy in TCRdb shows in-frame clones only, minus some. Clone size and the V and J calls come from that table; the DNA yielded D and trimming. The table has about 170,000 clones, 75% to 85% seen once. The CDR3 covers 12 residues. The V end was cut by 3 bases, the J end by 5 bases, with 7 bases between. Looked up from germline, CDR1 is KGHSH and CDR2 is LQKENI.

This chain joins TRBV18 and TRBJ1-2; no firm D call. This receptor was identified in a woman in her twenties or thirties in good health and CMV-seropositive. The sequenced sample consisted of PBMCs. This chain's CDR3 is CASSPQTYGYTF. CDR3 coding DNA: TGTGCCAGCTCACCCCAAACTTATGGCTACACCTTC.